Below are 9 T cell receptor beta chains sequenced from a single sample in a study of vaccination effects on CD4 cells after COVID-19. Their antigen targets remain unknown. Isolating CD4+ T cells followed approximately 11 days of culture. Participants were vaccinated with two doses of either the BNT162b2 or mRNA-1273 vaccine. Measured with immunoSEQ multiplex PCR; TCRdb has only the in-frame clones, and not every one. The table lists fewer than 60,000 clones, around 73% of them singletons, with around 4% in the top ten. This material consisted of CD4+ T cells from PBMCs cultured without peptide, taken after COVID-19 vaccination. These receptor sequences come from a human donor who received a COVID-19 vaccine.

V gene TRBV5-1 combines with J gene TRBJ2-3, with D uncertain. Trimming took 1 base from V and 5 from J, leaving 5 bases between them. In germline, CDR1 is SGHRS, CDR2 YFSETQ. The CDR3 length is 12 residues. Here the CDR3 reads CASSLTRDTQYF. The CDR3, as DNA: TGCGCCAGCAGCTTGACCCGAGATACGCAGTATTTT.

V usage is TRBV28 and J usage is TRBJ1-1; D is unresolved. Germline V gene data show CDR1 as MDHEN and CDR2 as SYDVKM. This CDR3 is 16 amino acids long. V was trimmed by 6 bases and J by 0 bases, leaving 17 bases between them. The CDR3 nucleotides are TGTGCCAGCAGACCCCCAGGCCCTCTTATGAACACTGAAGCTTTCTTT. Protein: CASRPPGPLMNTEAFF.

The chain is built from TRBV7-6 and TRBJ2-3; 10 bases line up with TRBD2. The germline V gene has CDR1 SGHVS and CDR2 FNYEAQ. The trim removed 0 bases at V and 2 bases at J, leaving 2 bases unmatched. This CDR3 has 16 residues. The DNA for the CDR3 is TGTGCCAGCAGCTTAGCAGGACTAGCGGTCACAGATACGCAGTATTTT. Its protein product is CASSLAGLAVTDTQYF.

The chain employs TRBV30 and TRBJ2-5, with TRBD1 matching 12 bases. The CDR3 length is 14 residues. Germline V gene sequence: CDR1 GTSNPN, CDR2 SVGIG (reference sequence). With 1 base clipped from V and 5 bases from J, the junction kept 2 bases outside the gene matches. Here the CDR3 reads CAWSGDRGLETQYF. The CDR3, as DNA: TGTGCCTGGAGTGGGGACAGGGGGCTCGAGACCCAGTACTTC.

The V gene is TRBV7-2, the J gene TRBJ1-2, with a weak D call TRBD1 (5 bases). Germline CDR1 is SGHTA and CDR2 is FQGNSA. Trimming cost V 5 bases and J 2 bases, with 12 bases left between them. The CDR3 covers 14 residues. The CDR3 bases are TGTGCCAGCAGCCCATCCAGGGCCAACTATGGCTACACCTTC. It is translated as CASSPSRANYGYTF. Combining the CDR3 with reference TRBV7-2 and TRBJ1-2 gives the whole variable domain GAGVSQSPSNKVTEKGKDVELRCDPISGHTALYWYRQSLGQGLEFLIYFQGNSAPDKSGLPSDRFSAERTGGSVSTLTIQRTQQEDSAVYLCASSPSRANYGYTFGSGTRLTVV.

The chain joins TRBV9 to TRBJ2-7, with 10 bases matching TRBD2. CDR1 is SGDLS, CDR2 YYNGEE, per germline. The CDR3 contains 14 residues. V lost 2 bases to trimming and J lost 5 bases; unmatched junction nucleotides: 4. The CDR3 DNA reads TGTGCCAGCAGCGTGAGCGGGGGGGGCCACGAGCAGTACTTC. This codes for CASSVSGGGHEQYF.

The J gene is TRBJ2-2, the V gene TRBV5-1, with D possibly matching TRBD1 (5 bases). Germline V gives CDR1 SGHRS, CDR2 YFSETQ. Trimming took off 6 bases at V and 3 bases at J, with 12 bases between the two ends. The CDR3 is 14 residues long. In nucleotides, the CDR3 is TGCGCCAGCACCAGGGCTCGGGACACCGGGGAGCTGTTTTTT. Translating gives CASTRARDTGELFF.

This clone has a handful of counts. V and J are TRBV5-4 and TRBJ1-2; D is unresolved. The CDR3 covers 16 residues. Germline V gene sequence: CDR1 SGHNT, CDR2 YYREEE (reference sequence). V lost 0 bases and J lost 1, with 13 bases in between. This CDR3 reads CASSLEIHSFNYGYTF. The CDR3 DNA is TGTGCCAGCAGCTTGGAAATTCATTCCTTTAACTATGGCTACACCTTC.

This clone has just one count. V is TRBV15 and J is TRBJ1-2; D might be TRBD1 (6 bases). The V gene lost 0 bases and the J gene lost 5 bases, with 10 bases spanning the gap. This CDR3 comprises 14 residues. Germline V gene data show CDR1 as LNHNV and CDR2 as YYDKDF (reference sequence). DNA of the CDR3: TGTGCCACCAGCAGAGATCGAACAGGGTATGGCTACACCTTC. Translated: CATSRDRTGYGYTF.